This T cell receptor beta chain was captured in a study of cytomegalovirus exposure and HLA in healthy donors. Study context: A preliminary data release comprised 80 million to 95 million unique TCRs obtained from HLA-typed donors. Genotyping showed roughly 76% of roughly 400 donors falling in the Caucasian-associated ancestry cluster.

Regarding this clone: What it binds is unknown.

Germline loops: CDR1 GTSNPN, CDR2 SVGIG (reference sequence). The CDR3 totals 14 residues. V lost 3 bases, J lost 0 bases, and 9 bases lay in between. General study results and limits: Later analysis associated a missense DCLRE1C variant with TCR beta V- and J-gene trimming.

PCR primers comprised 60 Vbeta and 13 Jbeta primers. Measured with immunoSEQ multiplex PCR; TCRdb has only the in-frame clones, and not every one. The table has about 99,000 clones, around 77% seen once. The J gene is TRBJ2-1, the V gene TRBV30; D perhaps matches TRBD1 (6 bases). The sample consisted of PBMCs. This sequence was found in a man aged 40-55 years in good health and CMV-seronegative. The CDR3 protein is CAWRGTNSYNEQFF. The CDR3 DNA follows: TGTGCCTGGAGGGGGACAAACTCCTACAATGAGCAGTTCTTC.